A single sample gave rise to the 3 T cell receptor beta chains below, sequenced in a study of shared clonotypes between healthy human individuals. Method: immunoSEQ multiplex PCR; TCRdb's copy keeps in-frame clones and lacks some. The sample has approximately 400,000 clones, roughly 96% seen once. Material: memory CD8+ T cells sorted from blood. Noted subset: CD45RO+ cells pooled with CCR7-negative TemRA cells. Receptor source: a young man in good health.

The V gene is TRBV5-1, the J gene TRBJ1-2; possibly TRBD1 for D (6 bases). Trimming cost V 0 bases and J 3 bases, with 15 bases left between them. Per germline, CDR1 SGHRS and CDR2 YFSETQ. The CDR3 extends over 16 amino acids. The CDR3 is CASSLGAGGRDYGYTF. The CDR3 bases are TGCGCCAGCAGCTTGGGTGCGGGGGGGCGCGACTATGGCTACACCTTC.

V gene TRBV2 combines with J gene TRBJ2-1; 9 bases map to TRBD2. V trimming: 3 bases; J trimming: 8 bases; junction bases outside the gene matches: 11. CDR3 length: 16 amino acids. The germline V gene encodes CDR1 SNHLY and CDR2 FYNNEI. CDR3 bases: TGTGCCAGCAGTGACCCTCCCGTTAGCGGGAGCGATGAGCAGTTCTTC. This encodes CASSDPPVSGSDEQFF.

This clone was observed once. The rearrangement links TRBV11-1 to TRBJ2-3; 9 bases align to TRBD1. The CDR3 runs 17 residues. The germline CDR1 and CDR2 sequences are SGHAT and FQDESV (reference sequence). Germline trimming cut 3 bases from V and 3 bases from J; bases unmatched to any gene: 10. The CDR3 protein is CASSFARDREETDTQYF. The CDR3 region has the DNA TGTGCCAGCAGCTTTGCACGGGACAGGGAAGAGACAGATACGCAGTATTTT.